This T cell receptor (beta chain) was captured by sequencing in a study of blood T cell repertoires in COVID-19. Original analysis: How many nucleated cells were present was estimated from reference gene primer amplification. Profiling relied on immunoSEQ multiplex PCR, and the TCRdb table lists in-frame clones only, not all of them. The DNA was the basis for D and trimming; V, J and clone size are from that table. The repertoire holds over 60,000 clones, with 80% to 90% as singletons. Germline loops: CDR1 KGHDR, CDR2 SFDVKD. J lost 6 bases, V lost 5 bases, and 6 bases had no gene match. The CDR3 consists of 14 residues.

The rearrangement uses TRBV24-1 and TRBJ2-7; TRBD2 matches at 10 bases. Sequencing used peripheral blood. The TCR sequence derives from a man aged 70 or older with active or convalescent COVID-19. CDR3 sequence (DNA): TGTGCCACCAGTGGAGCGGGAGGGATTCCCGAGCAGTACTTC. Translating it yields CATSGAGGIPEQYF.